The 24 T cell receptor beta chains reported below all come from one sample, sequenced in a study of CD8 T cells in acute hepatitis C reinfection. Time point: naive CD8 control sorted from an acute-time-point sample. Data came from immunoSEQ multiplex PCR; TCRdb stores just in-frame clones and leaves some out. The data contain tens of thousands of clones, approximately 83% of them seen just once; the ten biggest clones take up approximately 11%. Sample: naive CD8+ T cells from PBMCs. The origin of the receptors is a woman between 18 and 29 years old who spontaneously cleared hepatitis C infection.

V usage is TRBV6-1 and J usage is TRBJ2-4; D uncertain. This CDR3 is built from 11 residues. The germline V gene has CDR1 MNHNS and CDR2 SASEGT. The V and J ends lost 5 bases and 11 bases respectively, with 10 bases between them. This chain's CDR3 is CASSQDQVQYF. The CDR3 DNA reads TGTGCCAGCAGTCAAGACCAGGTTCAGTACTTC.

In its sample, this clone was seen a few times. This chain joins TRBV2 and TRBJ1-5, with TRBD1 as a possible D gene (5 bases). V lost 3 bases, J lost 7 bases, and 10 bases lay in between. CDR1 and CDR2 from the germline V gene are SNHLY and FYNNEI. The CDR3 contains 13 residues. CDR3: CASSDQGGQPQHF. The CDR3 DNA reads TGTGCCAGCAGTGATCAGGGCGGCCAGCCCCAGCATTTT.

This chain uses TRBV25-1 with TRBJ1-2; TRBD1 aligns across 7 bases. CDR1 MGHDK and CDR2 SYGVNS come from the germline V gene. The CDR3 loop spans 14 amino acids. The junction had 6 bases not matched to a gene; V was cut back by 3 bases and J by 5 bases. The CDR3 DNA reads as TGTGCCAGCAGTGACCCGGACAGGCATTATGGCTACACCTTC. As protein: CASSDPDRHYGYTF.

CDR3 coding DNA: TGTGCCAGCAGCGTTGGACAGGGCCTCGTGCTGACCCAGTACTTC. This gives the protein CASSVGQGLVLTQYF. V and J are TRBV11-2 and TRBJ2-5, with TRBD1 identical over 8 bases. With V trimmed by 5 bases and J by 7 bases, 12 bases remained unmatched. The length of the CDR3 is 15 residues. CDR1 is SGHAT and CDR2 is FQNNGV in the germline V gene. The whole variable domain, filled in from reference TRBV11-2 and TRBJ2-5, reads EAGVAQSPRYKIIEKRQSVAFWCNPISGHATLYWYQQILGQGPKLLIQFQNNGVVDDSQLPKDRFSAERLKGVDSTLKIQPAKLEDSAVYLCASSVGQGLVLTQYFGPGTRLLVL.

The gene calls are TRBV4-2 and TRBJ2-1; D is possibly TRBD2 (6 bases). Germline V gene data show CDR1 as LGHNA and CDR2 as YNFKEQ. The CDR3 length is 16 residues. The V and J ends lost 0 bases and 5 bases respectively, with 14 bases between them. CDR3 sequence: CASSQEWLAEDNEQFF. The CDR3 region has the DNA TGTGCCAGCAGCCAAGAGTGGTTAGCGGAGGACAATGAGCAGTTCTTC.

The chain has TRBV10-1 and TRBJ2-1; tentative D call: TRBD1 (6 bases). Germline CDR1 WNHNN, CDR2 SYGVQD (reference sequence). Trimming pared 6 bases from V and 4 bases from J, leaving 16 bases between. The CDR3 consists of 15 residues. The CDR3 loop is CASSARQGLYNEQFF. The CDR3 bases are TGCGCCAGCAGCGCCCGCCAGGGGCTATACAATGAGCAGTTCTTC.

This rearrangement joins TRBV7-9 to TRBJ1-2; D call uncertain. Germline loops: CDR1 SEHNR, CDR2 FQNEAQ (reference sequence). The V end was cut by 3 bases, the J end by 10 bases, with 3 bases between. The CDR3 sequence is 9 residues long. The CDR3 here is CASSLVYTF. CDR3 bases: TGTGCCAGCAGCTTGGTCTACACCTTC. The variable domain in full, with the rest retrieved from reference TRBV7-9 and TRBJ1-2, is DTGVSQNPRHKITKRGQNVTFRCDPISEHNRLYWYRQTLGQGPEFLTYFQNEAQLEKSRLLSDRFSAERPKGSFSTLEIQRTEQGDSAMYLCASSLVYTFGSGTRLTVV.

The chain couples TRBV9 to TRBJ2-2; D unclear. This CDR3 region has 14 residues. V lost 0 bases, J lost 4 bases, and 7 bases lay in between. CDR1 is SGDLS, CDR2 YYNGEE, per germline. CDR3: CASSVVPITGELFF. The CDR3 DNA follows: TGTGCCAGCAGCGTAGTGCCTATCACCGGGGAGCTGTTTTTT.

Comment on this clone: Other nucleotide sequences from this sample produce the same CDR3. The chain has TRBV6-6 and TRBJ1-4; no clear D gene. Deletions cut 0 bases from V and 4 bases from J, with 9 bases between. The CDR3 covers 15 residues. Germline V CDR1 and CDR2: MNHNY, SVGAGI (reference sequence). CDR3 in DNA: TGTGCCAGCAGTTACTCCCCAGGTCTTAATGAAAAACTGTTTTTT. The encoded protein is CASSYSPGLNEKLFF.

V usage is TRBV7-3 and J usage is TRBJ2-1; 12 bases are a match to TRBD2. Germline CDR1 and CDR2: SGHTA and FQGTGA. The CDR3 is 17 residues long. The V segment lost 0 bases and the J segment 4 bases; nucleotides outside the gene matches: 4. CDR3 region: CASSLTTGLAGYNEQFF. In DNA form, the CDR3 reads TGTGCCAGCAGCTTAACGACTGGACTAGCGGGGTACAATGAGCAGTTCTTC.

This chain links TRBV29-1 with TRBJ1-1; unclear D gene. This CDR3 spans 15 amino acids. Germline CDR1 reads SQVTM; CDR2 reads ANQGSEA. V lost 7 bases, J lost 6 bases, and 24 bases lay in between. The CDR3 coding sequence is TGCAGCGCTGACCGACGATCGCCAGCGTTCCCTGAAGCTTTCTTT. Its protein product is CSADRRSPAFPEAFF.

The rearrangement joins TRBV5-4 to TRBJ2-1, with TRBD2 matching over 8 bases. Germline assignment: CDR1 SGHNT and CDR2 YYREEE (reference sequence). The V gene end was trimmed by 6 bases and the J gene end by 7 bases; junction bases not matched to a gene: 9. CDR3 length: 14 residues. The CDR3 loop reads CASTSGSDTNEQFF. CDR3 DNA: TGTGCCAGCACGAGCGGGAGTGATACGAATGAGCAGTTCTTC.

CDR3: CASSLGGVNEQFF. In nucleotides, the CDR3 is TGTGCCAGCAGTTTGGGAGGGGTCAATGAGCAGTTCTTC. The chain employs TRBV27 and TRBJ2-1; 7 nucleotides align to TRBD2. The CDR3 covers 13 residues. The junction had 2 bases not matched to a gene; V was cut back by 3 bases and J by 6 bases. CDR1 is MNHEY and CDR2 is SMNVEV in the germline V gene (reference sequence).

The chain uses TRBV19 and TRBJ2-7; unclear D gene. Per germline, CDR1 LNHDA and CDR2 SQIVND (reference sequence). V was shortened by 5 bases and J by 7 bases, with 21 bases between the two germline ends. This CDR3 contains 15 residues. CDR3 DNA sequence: TGTGCCAGTAGTCGATCTACCCTGTCCGGTGGGGAGCAGTACTTC. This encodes CASSRSTLSGGEQYF.

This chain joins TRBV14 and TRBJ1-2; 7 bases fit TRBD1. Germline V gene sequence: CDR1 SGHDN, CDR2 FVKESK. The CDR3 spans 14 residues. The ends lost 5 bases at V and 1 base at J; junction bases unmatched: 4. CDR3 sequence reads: CASSLTGFNYGYTF. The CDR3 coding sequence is TGTGCCAGCAGCTTGACAGGGTTTAACTATGGCTACACCTTC.

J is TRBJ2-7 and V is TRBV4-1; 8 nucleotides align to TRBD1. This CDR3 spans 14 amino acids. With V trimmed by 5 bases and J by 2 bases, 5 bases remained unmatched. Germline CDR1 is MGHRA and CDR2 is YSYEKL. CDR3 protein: CASSYRTGPYEQYF. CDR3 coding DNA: TGCGCCAGCAGCTACCGGACAGGGCCCTACGAGCAGTACTTC.

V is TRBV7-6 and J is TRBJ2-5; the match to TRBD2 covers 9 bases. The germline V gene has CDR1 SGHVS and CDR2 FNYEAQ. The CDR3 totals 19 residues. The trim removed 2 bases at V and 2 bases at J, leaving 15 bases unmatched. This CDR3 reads CASSLIPVSASGVQETQYF. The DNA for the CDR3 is TGTGCCAGCAGCTTAATCCCGGTTTCTGCTAGCGGGGTTCAAGAGACCCAGTACTTC.

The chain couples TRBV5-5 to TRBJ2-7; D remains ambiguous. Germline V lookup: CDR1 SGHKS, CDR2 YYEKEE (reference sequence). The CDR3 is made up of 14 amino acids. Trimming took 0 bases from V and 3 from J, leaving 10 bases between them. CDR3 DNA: TGTGCCAGCAGCTTGGAGGGTGGGAACTACGAGCAGTACTTC. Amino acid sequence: CASSLEGGNYEQYF.

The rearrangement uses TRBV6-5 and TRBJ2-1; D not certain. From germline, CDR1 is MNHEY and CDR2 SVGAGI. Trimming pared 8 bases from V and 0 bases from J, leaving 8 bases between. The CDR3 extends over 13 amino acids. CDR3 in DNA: TGTGCCAGCGGTTTTGGCTCCTACAATGAGCAGTTCTTC. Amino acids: CASGFGSYNEQFF.

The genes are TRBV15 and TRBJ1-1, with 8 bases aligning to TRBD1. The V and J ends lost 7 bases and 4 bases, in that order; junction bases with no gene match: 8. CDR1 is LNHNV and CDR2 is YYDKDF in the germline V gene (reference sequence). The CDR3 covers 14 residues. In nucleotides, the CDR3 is TGTGCCACCAAAACGGACAGGGTGGGCACTGAAGCTTTCTTT. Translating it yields CATKTDRVGTEAFF.

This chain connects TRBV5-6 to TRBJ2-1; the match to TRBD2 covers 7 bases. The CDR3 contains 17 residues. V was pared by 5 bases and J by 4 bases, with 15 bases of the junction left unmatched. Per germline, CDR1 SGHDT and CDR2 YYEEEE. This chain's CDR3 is CASRDDKNGGRYNEQFF. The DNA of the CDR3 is TGTGCCAGCAGGGACGATAAAAACGGGGGGAGGTACAATGAGCAGTTCTTC. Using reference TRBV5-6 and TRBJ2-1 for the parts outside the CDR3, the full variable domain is DAGVTQSPTHLIKTRGQQVTLRCSPKSGHDTVSWYQQALGQGPQFIFQYYEEEERQRGNFPDRFSGHQFPNYSSELNVNALLLGDSALYLCASRDDKNGGRYNEQFFGPGTRLTVL.

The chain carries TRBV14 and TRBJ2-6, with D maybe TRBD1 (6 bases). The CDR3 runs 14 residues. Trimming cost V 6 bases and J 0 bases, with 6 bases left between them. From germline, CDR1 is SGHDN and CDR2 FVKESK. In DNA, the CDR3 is TGTGCCAGCAGGGGGGCCTCTGGGGCCAACGTCCTGACTTTC. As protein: CASRGASGANVLTF. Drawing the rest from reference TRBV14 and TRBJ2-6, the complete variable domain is EAGVTQFPSHSVIEKGQTVTLRCDPISGHDNLYWYRRVMGKEIKFLLHFVKESKQDESGMPNNRFLAERTGGTYSTLKVQPAELEDSGVYFCASRGASGANVLTFGAGSRLTVL.

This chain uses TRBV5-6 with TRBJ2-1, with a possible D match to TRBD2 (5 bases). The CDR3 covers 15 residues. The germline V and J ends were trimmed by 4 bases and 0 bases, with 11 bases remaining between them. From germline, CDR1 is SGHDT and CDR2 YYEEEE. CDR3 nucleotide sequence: TGTGCCAGCAGCCCCGATGACTACTCCTACAATGAGCAGTTCTTC. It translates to CASSPDDYSYNEQFF.

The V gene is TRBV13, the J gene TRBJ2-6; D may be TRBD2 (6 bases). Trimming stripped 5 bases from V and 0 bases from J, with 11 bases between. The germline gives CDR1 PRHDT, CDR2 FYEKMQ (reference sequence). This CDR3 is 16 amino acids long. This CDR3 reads CASSAGLNSGANVLTF. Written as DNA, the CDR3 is TGTGCCAGCAGCGCGGGACTCAACTCTGGGGCCAACGTCCTGACTTTC.